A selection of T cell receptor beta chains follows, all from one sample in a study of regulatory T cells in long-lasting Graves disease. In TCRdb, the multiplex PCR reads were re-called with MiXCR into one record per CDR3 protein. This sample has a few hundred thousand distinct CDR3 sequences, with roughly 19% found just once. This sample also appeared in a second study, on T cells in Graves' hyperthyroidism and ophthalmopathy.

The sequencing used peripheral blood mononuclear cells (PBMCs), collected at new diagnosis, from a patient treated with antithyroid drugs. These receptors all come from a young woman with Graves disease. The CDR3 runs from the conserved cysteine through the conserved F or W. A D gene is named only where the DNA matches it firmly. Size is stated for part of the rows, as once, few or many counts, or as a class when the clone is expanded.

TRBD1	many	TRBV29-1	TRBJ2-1	CSVADRGDNEQFF	TGCAGCGTTGCGGACAGGGGGGACAATGAGCAGTTCTTC
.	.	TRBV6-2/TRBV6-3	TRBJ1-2	CASSSSFYYGYTF	TGTGCCAGCAGCTCATCTTTTTACTATGGCTACACCTTC
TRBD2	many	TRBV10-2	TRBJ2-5	CASSPGLAVETQYF	TGTGCCAGCAGTCCCGGACTAGCGGTGGAGACCCAGTACTTC
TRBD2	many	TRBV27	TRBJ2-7	CASSLQRGDYEQYF	TGTGCCAGCAGTTTACAGCGGGGGGACTACGAGCAGTACTTC
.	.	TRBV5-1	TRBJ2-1	CASSWPAGNNEQFF	TGCGCCAGCAGCTGGCCGGCAGGGAACAATGAGCAGTTCTTC
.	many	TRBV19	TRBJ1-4	CASSIRKTEPNEKLFF	TGTGCCAGTAGTATACGCAAGACGGAACCGAATGAAAAACTGTTTTTT
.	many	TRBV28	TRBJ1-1	CASRGPSERAFF	TGTGCCAGCAGGGGACCCTCAGAGAGGGCTTTCTTT
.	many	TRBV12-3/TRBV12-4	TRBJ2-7	CASSRDGTSYEQYF	TGTGCCAGCAGCCGCGACGGGACCTCCTACGAGCAGTACTTC
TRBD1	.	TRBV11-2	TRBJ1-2	CASSLVGQEDGYTF	TGTGCCAGCAGCTTAGTTGGACAGGAAGATGGCTACACCTTC
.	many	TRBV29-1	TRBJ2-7	CSVGKEGGRNEQYF	TGCAGCGTGGGGAAGGAGGGGGGAAGGAACGAGCAGTACTTC
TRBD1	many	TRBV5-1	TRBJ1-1	CASRKTGTDTEAFF	TGCGCCAGCAGAAAGACAGGGACGGACACTGAAGCTTTCTTT
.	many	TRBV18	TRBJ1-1	CASSPHMNAEAFF	TGTGCCAGCTCACCACATATGAACGCTGAAGCTTTCTTT
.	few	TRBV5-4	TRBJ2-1	CASSMVGYNEQFF	TGTGCCAGCAGCATGGTAGGCTACAATGAGCAGTTCTTC
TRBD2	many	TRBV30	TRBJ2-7	CARAGSGGSYEQYF	TGTGCCCGGGCTGGTAGCGGGGGATCCTACGAGCAGTACTTC